Following are 13 T cell receptor beta chains from one sample sequenced in a study of Ad26.COV2.S vaccination and SARS-CoV-2 variants. Sequenced by immunoSEQ multiplex PCR; TCRdb stores in-frame clones only, minus some. This sample has about 410,000 clones, with approximately 90% found just once. Described treatment: about 20 received Ad26.COV2.S at low or high dose, single or two shots; 5 received placebo; per-sample allocation not given. On day 63 after the first injection, vaccine and placebo recipients gave samples. The source was peripheral blood, collected in a trial of Ad26.COV2.S vaccine versus placebo. These receptors came from a person aged 18-65 years who received the Ad26.COV2.S COVID-19 vaccine or a placebo.

V gene TRBV5-6 combines with J gene TRBJ2-7; D gene ambiguous. Per germline, CDR1 SGHDT and CDR2 YYEEEE. The CDR3 contains 13 residues. Trimming took off 4 bases at V and 3 bases at J, with 11 bases between the two ends. The CDR3 protein is CASSLNKIYEQYF. The CDR3, as DNA: TGTGCCAGCAGCCTAAACAAGATCTACGAGCAGTACTTC.

J is TRBJ1-4 and V is TRBV28; D uncertain. Germline V gives CDR1 MDHEN, CDR2 SYDVKM. Trimming removed 2 bases at V and 7 bases at J, with 14 bases between. There are 15 residues in the CDR3. The CDR3 DNA follows: TGTGCCAGCAGTTTAGGCGGGGTGCGTGGTGAAAAACTGTTTTTT. This gives the protein CASSLGGVRGEKLFF.

The CDR3 DNA is TGTGCCAGCAGTGGGGGCCTAGCGGGACTCTACGAGCAGTACTTC. Translating it yields CASSGGLAGLYEQYF. This rearrangement joins TRBV2 to TRBJ2-7; 9 bases fit TRBD2. This CDR3 spans 15 amino acids. Per germline, CDR1 SNHLY and CDR2 FYNNEI. V lost 4 bases to trimming and J lost 3 bases; unmatched junction nucleotides: 7.

V gene TRBV4-1 combines with J gene TRBJ2-5, with D possibly TRBD1 on 6 matching bases. V gave up 0 bases and J gave up 2 bases, with 10 bases separating them. This CDR3 has 15 residues. The V gene's germline CDR1 is MGHRA and CDR2 YSYEKL. The CDR3 reads CASSQDQGKQETQYF. In nucleotides, the CDR3 is TGCGCCAGCAGCCAAGATCAGGGGAAACAAGAGACCCAGTACTTC.

The J gene is TRBJ2-7, the V gene TRBV7-2, with 11 bases matching TRBD1. Germline V gene data show CDR1 as SGHTA and CDR2 as FQGNSA. V trimming: 5 bases; J trimming: 4 bases; junction bases outside the gene matches: 4. This CDR3 region has 14 residues. This CDR3 reads CASSLGQGAYEQYF. CDR3 nucleotides: TGTGCCAGCAGCCTCGGACAGGGGGCTTACGAGCAGTACTTC. The full variable domain, in which reference TRBV7-2 and TRBJ2-7 provide the parts outside the CDR3, is GAGVSQSPSNKVTEKGKDVELRCDPISGHTALYWYRQSLGQGLEFLIYFQGNSAPDKSGLPSDRFSAERTGGSVSTLTIQRTQQEDSAVYLCASSLGQGAYEQYFGPGTRLTVT.

The gene calls are TRBV6-5 and TRBJ2-7; D perhaps matches TRBD1 (5 bases). With 10 bases removed from V and 3 bases from J, the gap between germline ends came to 10 bases. This CDR3 comprises 11 residues. Germline V gene sequence: CDR1 MNHEY, CDR2 SVGAGI. CDR3 residues: CATQGNYEQYF. CDR3 DNA: TGTGCCACCCAGGGTAACTACGAGCAGTACTTC.

The rearrangement uses TRBV9 and TRBJ1-4, with D unclear. Looked up from germline, CDR1 is SGDLS and CDR2 is YYNGEE. This CDR3 has 16 amino acids. V dropped 2 bases and J dropped 0 bases, with 11 bases sitting between them. CDR3 sequence reads: CASSVRSVATNEKLFF. For the CDR3, the DNA is TGTGCCAGCAGCGTTAGGTCGGTAGCAACTAATGAAAAACTGTTTTTT.

This clone was seen repeatedly, ten times or more. The chain joins TRBV7-3 to TRBJ1-3; D may be TRBD1 (5 bases). In germline, CDR1 is SGHTA, CDR2 FQGTGA. Trimming took 7 bases from V and 6 from J, leaving 16 bases between them. The CDR3 contains 14 residues. The CDR3: CASKTSGTSNTIYF. In DNA, the CDR3 is TGTGCCAGCAAAACCTCCGGGACTTCAAACACCATATATTTT.

V gene TRBV7-2 combines with J gene TRBJ2-2; 11 positions agree with TRBD2. Germline CDR1 and CDR2: SGHTA and FQGNSA. The CDR3 loop spans 18 amino acids. With 6 bases clipped from V and 7 bases from J, the junction kept 16 bases outside the gene matches. The CDR3 DNA reads as TGTGCCAGCAGTCCGTCGGGGAGACTAGCGGGAACGGTCGGGGAGCTGTTTTTT. It specifies CASSPSGRLAGTVGELFF.

The CDR3 protein is CAITSTSGRAPYEQYF. CDR3 nucleotides: TGTGCCATCACCTCAACTAGCGGGAGGGCCCCCTACGAGCAGTACTTC. The genes are TRBV10-3 and TRBJ2-7; 13 positions agree with TRBD2. Trimming at V came to 7 bases and at J to 2 bases, leaving 8 bases not matched to a gene. Germline V gene data show CDR1 as ENHRY and CDR2 as SYGVKD. The length of the CDR3 is 16 residues.

The V gene is TRBV7-3, the J gene TRBJ2-6; D possibly corresponds to TRBD1 (5 bases). The germline V gene has CDR1 SGHTA and CDR2 FQGTGA. V was cut by 3 bases and J by 0 bases, with 15 bases left in between. This CDR3 comprises 18 residues. CDR3 sequence reads: CASSFPGWSLSGANVLTF. CDR3 nucleotide sequence: TGTGCCAGCAGCTTTCCAGGGTGGTCGCTCTCTGGGGCCAACGTCCTGACTTTC. The whole variable domain, remainder taken from reference TRBV7-3 and TRBJ2-6, is GAGVSQTPSNKVTEKGKYVELRCDPISGHTALYWYRQSLGQGPEFLIYFQGTGAADDSGLPNDRFFAVRPEGSVSTLKIQRTERGDSAVYLCASSFPGWSLSGANVLTFGAGSRLTVL.

The V and J genes are TRBV15 and TRBJ2-7; D is possibly TRBD2 (5 bases). The CDR3 extends over 15 amino acids. Germline CDR1 and CDR2: LNHNV and YYDKDF (reference sequence). With 0 bases removed from V and 1 base from J, the gap between germline ends came to 10 bases. The CDR3 protein is CATSRDTEGSYEQYF. The CDR3 DNA is TGTGCCACCAGCAGAGATACCGAGGGATCCTACGAGCAGTACTTC.

The chain employs TRBV6-2 or TRBV6-3 and TRBJ1-1, with D possibly TRBD1 on 5 matching bases. Deletions cut 4 bases from V and 2 bases from J, with 8 bases between. Germline CDR1 and CDR2: MNHEY and SVGEGT. CDR3 length equals 13 residues. The CDR3 protein is CASSSGGNTEAFF. The CDR3, as DNA: TGTGCCAGCAGTTCCGGGGGAAACACTGAAGCTTTCTTT.